This TCR beta chain was documented in a study of blood T cell repertoires in COVID-19. Original handling: Reference gene primer amplification in the assay estimated nucleated cell counts. Some clones are missing from TCRdb's copy, which holds only in-frame ones; the method was immunoSEQ multiplex PCR. V, J and clone size are those of that table, while D and trimming were read from the DNA. The table has 150,000 to 200,000 clones, around 82% seen once. CDR3 length: 14 amino acids. CDR1 and CDR2 from the germline V gene are MNHEY and SVGAGI. With V trimmed by 8 bases and J by 3 bases, 5 bases remained unmatched. This clone was seen a single time.

The sequence was collected from a woman aged 80 or older with acute or convalescent COVID-19. The V call is TRBV6-5, the J call TRBJ2-3; TRBD2 matches 10 bases. The sequencing input was peripheral blood. The CDR3 DNA sequence: TGTGCCAGCTCGCCGGGACTAGCGACAGATACGCAGTATTTT. Translated: CASSPGLATDTQYF.